The T cell receptor beta chain under discussion was sequenced for a study of response to subunit inactivated influenza vaccine. Findings and limits, study-wide: Authors suggested that a seasonal influenza vaccination recruits few new T cells each time.

This clonotype appeared many times. Antigen unknown. TCRdb reanalysed the RT-PCR reads using MiXCR and keeps one entry per CDR3 protein. Of 400,000 to 650,000 distinct CDR3 sequences in the sample, about 7.2% were seen once. The CDR3 consists of 13 residues. Trimming took off 4 bases at V and 0 bases at J, with 6 bases between the two ends. The V gene's germline CDR1 is MRHNA and CDR2 SNTAGT. This receptor was taken from a man aged 45 to 70 who received an inactivated influenza vaccine. The chain combines TRBV6-4 with TRBJ1-2, with no clear D. The sequencing used PBMCs from blood, collected roughly 24 months after vaccination. CDR3 DNA: TGTGCCAGCAGTGGTGGGCCTAACTATGGCTACACCTTC. This gives the protein CASSGGPNYGYTF.